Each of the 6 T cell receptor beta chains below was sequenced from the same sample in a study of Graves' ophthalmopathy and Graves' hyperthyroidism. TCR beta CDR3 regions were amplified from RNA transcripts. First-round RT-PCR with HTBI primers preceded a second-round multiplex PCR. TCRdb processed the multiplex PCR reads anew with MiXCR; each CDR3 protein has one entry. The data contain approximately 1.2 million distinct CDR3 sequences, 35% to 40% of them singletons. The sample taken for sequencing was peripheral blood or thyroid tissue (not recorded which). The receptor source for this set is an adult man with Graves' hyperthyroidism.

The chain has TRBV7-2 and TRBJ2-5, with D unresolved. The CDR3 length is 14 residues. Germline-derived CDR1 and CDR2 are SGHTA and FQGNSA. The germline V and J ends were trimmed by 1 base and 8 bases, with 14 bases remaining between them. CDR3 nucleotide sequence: TGTGCCAGCAGCTTAGTAGGGCAGCTACTTACCCAGTACTTC. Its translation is CASSLVGQLLTQYF.

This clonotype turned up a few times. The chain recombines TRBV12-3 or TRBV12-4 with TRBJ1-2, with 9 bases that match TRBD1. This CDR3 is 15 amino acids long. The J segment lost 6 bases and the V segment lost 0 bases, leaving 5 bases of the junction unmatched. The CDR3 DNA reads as TGTGCCAGCAGTTTAGCGGGACAGGGATTCGATGGCTACACCTTC. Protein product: CASSLAGQGFDGYTF.

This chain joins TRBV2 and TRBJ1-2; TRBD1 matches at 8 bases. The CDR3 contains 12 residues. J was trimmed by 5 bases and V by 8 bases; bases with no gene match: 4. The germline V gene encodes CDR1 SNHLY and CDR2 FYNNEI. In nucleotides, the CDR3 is TGTGCCAGCGGAGGACAGGGATATGGCTACACCTTC. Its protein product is CASGGQGYGYTF.

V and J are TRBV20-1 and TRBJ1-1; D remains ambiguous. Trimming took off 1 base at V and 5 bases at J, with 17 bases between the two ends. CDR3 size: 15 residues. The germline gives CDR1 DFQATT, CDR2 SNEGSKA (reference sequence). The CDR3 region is CSARGVSGLETEAFF. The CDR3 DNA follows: TGCAGTGCTAGAGGGGTTTCCGGGCTTGAGACTGAAGCTTTCTTT.

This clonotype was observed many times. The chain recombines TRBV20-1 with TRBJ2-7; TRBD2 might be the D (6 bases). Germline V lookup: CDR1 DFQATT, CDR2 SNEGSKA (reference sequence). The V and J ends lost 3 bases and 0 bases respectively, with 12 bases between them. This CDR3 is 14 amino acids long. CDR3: CSASSGTASYEQYF. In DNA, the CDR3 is TGCAGTGCTAGTAGCGGCACGGCCTCCTACGAGCAGTACTTC.

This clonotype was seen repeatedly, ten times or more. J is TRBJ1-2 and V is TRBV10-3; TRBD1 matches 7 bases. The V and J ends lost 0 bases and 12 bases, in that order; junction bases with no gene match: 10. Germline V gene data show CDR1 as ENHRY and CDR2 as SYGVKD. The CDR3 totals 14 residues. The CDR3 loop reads CAISESTGPHSDTF. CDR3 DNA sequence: TGTGCCATCAGTGAGTCGACAGGGCCCCATTCAGACACCTTC.